A single sample is the source of the 25 T cell receptor beta chains below, sequenced in a study of blood T cells in healthy people across ages. The use of a sample-barcoded 5' primer and a J-beta primer mix characterized a second PCR of about 6 to 11 cycles. TCRdb used MiXCR to reprocess the 5' RACE reads, holding one entry per CDR3 protein. The sample includes 900,000 to 950,000 distinct CDR3 sequences, about 29% of them seen just once. This same sample was also taken into another study, of T cells of mothers and their children.

Input material: blood. These receptors all stem from a woman in her forties in good health.

A remark on this clonotype: A read error may explain this, as a much larger clone is one base away. CDR3 in amino acids: CASSVGGSGVDYNEQYF. In DNA form, the CDR3 reads TGTGCCAGCAGCGTAGGCGGTAGCGGGGTTGACTACAATGAGCAGTACTTC. This chain joins TRBV9 and TRBJ2-4; 8 nucleotides line up with TRBD2. The germline V gene has CDR1 SGDLS and CDR2 YYNGEE. V was clipped by 0 bases and J by 13 bases; unmatched bases: 18. This CDR3 is 17 amino acids long.

This clonotype was found many times. The chain joins TRBV29-1 to TRBJ2-4; maybe TRBD2 (6 bases). CDR3 length: 15 residues. CDR1 and CDR2 from the germline V gene are SQVTM and ANQGSEA. Trimming shortened V by 4 bases and J by 0 bases, and 13 bases separated the two germline ends. In nucleotides, the CDR3 is TGCAGCGTTGCGGGGGTGACGGTAGCCAAAAACATTCAGTACTTC. This codes for CSVAGVTVAKNIQYF.

This clonotype was recorded many times. The V gene is TRBV5-1, the J gene TRBJ2-6, with TRBD1 matching over 8 bases. The CDR3 sequence is 17 residues long. V lost 4 bases and J lost 3; bases outside the gene matches: 9. Germline-derived CDR1 and CDR2 are SGHRS and YFSETQ. The CDR3 region has the DNA TGCGCCAGCAGCGGACAGGGTTTGGCTTTTGGGGCCAACGTCCTGACTTTC. This sequence encodes CASSGQGLAFGANVLTF.

The gene calls are TRBV7-3 and TRBJ2-3; 8 bases map to TRBD2. Trimming at V came to 1 base and at J to 5 bases, leaving 8 bases not matched to a gene. The CDR3 runs to 16 residues. Per the germline V gene, CDR1 is SGHTA and CDR2 is FQGTGA. The CDR3 protein is CASSLNGGGQGDTQYF. The CDR3, as DNA: TGTGCCAGCAGCTTAAACGGCGGGGGGCAGGGAGATACGCAGTATTTT.

This chain joins TRBV7-9 and TRBJ1-2, with D maybe TRBD1 (5 bases). CDR3 length equals 12 residues. V was trimmed by 3 bases and J by 13 bases, leaving 15 bases between them. Germline CDR1 SEHNR, CDR2 FQNEAQ (reference sequence). The CDR3 DNA sequence: TGTGCCAGCAGCTTCCGCCGGGACGTTATCACCTTC. Protein: CASSFRRDVITF.

This clonotype was picked up a small number of times. The chain uses TRBV12-3 or TRBV12-4 and TRBJ1-5, with TRBD1 as a possible D gene (5 bases). The CDR3 is 15 residues long. The V gene lost 4 bases and the J gene lost 6 bases, with 16 bases spanning the gap. In DNA form, the CDR3 reads TGTGCCAGCAGTTCGGGACGGAACCGGGGTCAGCCCCAGCATTTT. This gives the protein CASSSGRNRGQPQHF.

CDR3 sequence: CASSQGLTGGYTF. The CDR3 coding sequence is TGTGCCAGCAGCCAAGGCCTCACCGGGGGCTACACCTTC. The chain joins TRBV3-1 to TRBJ1-2; D is unresolved. The CDR3 consists of 13 residues. Germline V gene lookup returns CDR1 LGHDT and CDR2 YNNKEL (reference sequence). The V end was cut by 1 base, the J end by 8 bases, with 11 bases between.

This sequence joins TRBV28 and TRBJ2-5, with D perhaps being TRBD1 or TRBD2 (5 bases each). Germline CDR1 is MDHEN and CDR2 is SYDVKM. The germline V and J ends were trimmed by 8 bases and 0 bases, with 10 bases remaining between them. CDR3 length equals 13 residues. Here the CDR3 DNA reads TGTGCCAGCGGGACGGCCAACCAAGAGACCCAGTACTTC. Its protein product is CASGTANQETQYF.

This clonotype was seen ten or more times. The chain recombines TRBV12-3 or TRBV12-4 with TRBJ2-5, with D perhaps TRBD2 (7 bases). The CDR3 consists of 16 residues. The germline V and J ends were trimmed by 5 bases and 0 bases, with 16 bases remaining between them. The CDR3 here is CASSPRRGANQETQYF. CDR3 in DNA: TGTGCCAGCAGTCCCCGTCGGGGGGCAAACCAAGAGACCCAGTACTTC.

This clonotype has more than one count but fewer than ten. One end of the junction is discordant with germline, which a read error may explain. The J gene is TRBJ2-3, the V gene TRBV7-2; 9 bases are shared with TRBD2. Germline-derived CDR1 and CDR2 are SGHTA and FQGNSA. CDR3 length: 15 residues. Here the CDR3 reads CANSLSGGRTDTQYF. In DNA, the CDR3 is TGTGCCAACAGCTTGAGCGGGGGGCGCACAGATACGCAGTATTTT.

In its sample, this clonotype was seen once. This may arise from a read error, as a much more abundant clone is one base away. V gene TRBV5-5 combines with J gene TRBJ2-5, with D possibly matching TRBD2 (5 bases). The CDR3 totals 13 residues. CDR1 SGHKS and CDR2 YYEKEE come from the germline V gene (reference sequence). The CDR3 spells CTSSSRGRETQYF. As DNA, the CDR3 is TGTACCAGCAGCTCCCGCGGGCGAGAGACCCAGTACTTC.

This clonotype was found many times. The chain carries TRBV9 and TRBJ2-7; TRBD2 is a possible D gene (6 bases). The germline V and J ends were trimmed by 3 bases and 3 bases, with 10 bases remaining between them. Germline values: CDR1 SGDLS, CDR2 YYNGEE. This CDR3 contains 13 residues. This CDR3 is CASSATGDYEQYF. CDR3 coding DNA: TGTGCCAGCAGCGCGACGGGGGACTACGAGCAGTACTTC.

This clonotype has only a few counts. J is TRBJ2-7 and V is TRBV9, with D possibly TRBD2 on 5 matching bases. Germline assignment: CDR1 SGDLS and CDR2 YYNGEE. This CDR3 is 15 amino acids long. Deletions cut 0 bases from V and 4 bases from J, with 14 bases between. The CDR3 is CASSVEPGSPYEQYF. CDR3 in DNA: TGTGCCAGCAGCGTAGAACCGGGGTCACCGTACGAGCAGTACTTC.

The chain carries TRBV3-1 and TRBJ2-7; TRBD1 is a possible D gene (5 bases). Between the trimmed V and J ends, which lost 3 bases and 2 bases, there was a span of 11 bases. In germline, CDR1 is LGHDT, CDR2 YNNKEL (reference sequence). The CDR3 sequence is 14 residues long. The CDR3 sequence: CASSHRQTPYEQYF. CDR3 coding DNA: TGTGCCAGCAGCCACCGACAGACACCCTACGAGCAGTACTTC.

This clonotype has just a few counts. At one of its ends the junction is not consistent with the germline gene, which may arise from a read error. CDR3 in amino acids: CASSPRGSEQETQYF. CDR3 coding DNA: TGTGCTAGCAGCCCCCGCGGAAGTGAACAAGAGACCCAGTACTTC. The chain is built from TRBV7-7 and TRBJ2-5, with D uncertain. The CDR3 loop spans 15 amino acids. Germline V gene lookup returns CDR1 SSHAT and CDR2 FNYEAQ (reference sequence).

The rearrangement links TRBV28 to TRBJ2-3; 8 bases align to TRBD2. Unmatched junction bases numbered 11, after V lost 5 bases and J lost 1 base. Per the germline V gene, CDR1 is MDHEN and CDR2 is SYDVKM. The CDR3 has 17 residues. CDR3 coding DNA: TGTGCCAGCAGTCCTGATGGGACTAGAAGACGCACAGATACGCAGTATTTT. Translating gives CASSPDGTRRRTDTQYF.

V is TRBV4-1 and J is TRBJ1-2, with 7 bases lining up with TRBD1. The germline gives CDR1 MGHRA, CDR2 YSYEKL. V dropped 4 bases and J dropped 8; count of bases not matched to a gene: 10. The CDR3 totals 14 residues. As DNA, the CDR3 is TGCGCCAGCAGCCTAGGACAGGCCGAAGGAGGCTACACCTTC. Translation: CASSLGQAEGGYTF.

This clonotype was counted only a few times. The chain uses TRBV7-8 and TRBJ2-5; D not certain. The CDR3 extends over 15 amino acids. The ends were cut back, 5 bases at V and 1 base at J, with 14 bases in the middle. CDR1 is SGHVS and CDR2 is FQNEAQ in the germline V gene. CDR3 sequence reads: CASSPSRVFQETQYF. CDR3 in DNA: TGTGCCAGCAGCCCCTCTCGGGTCTTCCAAGAGACCCAGTACTTC.

This clonotype was counted only a few times. V and J are TRBV5-1 and TRBJ2-3; 7 bases are shared with TRBD1. The germline gives CDR1 SGHRS, CDR2 YFSETQ. V shed 0 bases and J 2 bases; nucleotides not matched to a gene: 6. The CDR3 is 16 amino acids. In DNA, the CDR3 is TGCGCCAGCAGCTTGGACAGGGGTGGGCACACAGATACGCAGTATTTT. This encodes CASSLDRGGHTDTQYF.

This clonotype was recorded a few times. The rearrangement uses TRBV20-1 and TRBJ2-3; possibly TRBD1 for D (6 bases). Germline V gene sequence: CDR1 DFQATT, CDR2 SNEGSKA (reference sequence). Between the trimmed V and J ends, which lost 4 bases and 2 bases, there was a span of 10 bases. The CDR3 runs 13 residues. The CDR3 loop reads CSAIWDTTDTQYF. In nucleotides, the CDR3 is TGCAGTGCTATTTGGGACACCACAGATACGCAGTATTTT.

The V gene is TRBV27, the J gene TRBJ1-2; D unresolved. V was cut by 6 bases and J by 3 bases, with 14 bases left in between. The V gene's germline CDR1 is MNHEY and CDR2 SMNVEV (reference sequence). The CDR3 spans 14 residues. The CDR3 DNA is TGTGCCAGCAGGAGGTTCCGACGGCACTATGGCTACACCTTC. Translated, it gives CASRRFRRHYGYTF.

This clonotype was seen ten or more times. The V call is TRBV15, the J call TRBJ2-7, with D maybe TRBD2 (5 bases). The V gene's germline CDR1 is LNHNV and CDR2 YYDKDF (reference sequence). With 4 bases removed from V and 2 bases from J, the gap between germline ends came to 12 bases. The CDR3 spans 14 residues. CDR3 bases: TGTGCCACCAGCATCATGGACGGGACCTACGAGCAGTACTTC. Its translation: CATSIMDGTYEQYF.

V and J are TRBV7-2 and TRBJ2-5, with 8 bases fitting TRBD1. The J call may not be correct, given that the DNA end is closer to TRBJ2-7. CDR1 is SGHTA, CDR2 FQGNSA, per germline. The length of the CDR3 is 15 residues. CDR3 DNA: TGTGCCAGCAGCTTGAGTCCAGGGGGCGGCCACGAGCAGTACTTC. This gives the protein CASSLSPGGGHEQYF.

This clonotype was seen more than once but under ten times. This may be a read error, as it is one base from a much larger clone. This sequence joins TRBV5-1 and TRBJ2-4; D is uncertain. CDR1 is SGHRS, CDR2 YFSETQ, per germline. The CDR3 has 17 amino acids. Trimming took 0 bases from V and 0 from J, leaving 13 bases between them. The CDR3 is CASSLGPPTLAKNIQYF. In nucleotides, the CDR3 is TGCGCCAGCAGCTTGGGCCCCCCGACCTTAGCCAAAAACATTCAGTACTTC.

The chain employs TRBV9 and TRBJ2-1; a weak D match, TRBD2 (6 bases). The ends were cut back, 4 bases at V and 3 bases at J, with 14 bases in the middle. Germline CDR1 and CDR2: SGDLS and YYNGEE. The CDR3 is made up of 15 amino acids. The CDR3 reads CASSPSEGGYNEQFF. The CDR3 DNA reads as TGTGCCAGCAGCCCCAGCGAGGGAGGCTACAATGAGCAGTTCTTC.